Given below is one TCR beta chain in context. This sample was included in a study of blood T cell repertoires in COVID-19. J was trimmed by 1 base and V by 2 bases; bases with no gene match: 3. The CDR3 covers 15 residues. Germline V gives CDR1 MNHEY, CDR2 SVGEGT. Repertoires were generated with immunoSEQ multiplex PCR, while TCRdb's copy carries only in-frame clones and drops some. The sample holds around 95,000 clones; just under 80% are singletons and the top ten take over 30%. The TCR originated in a man between 65 and 79 years old with active or convalescent COVID-19. The V call is TRBV6-2 or TRBV6-3, the J call TRBJ1-1; 8 nucleotides match TRBD1. The sequencing sample was made of peripheral blood. For the CDR3, the DNA is TGTGCCAGCAGTTACCCGGACAGGGCGAACACTGAAGCTTTCTTT. Amino acids: CASSYPDRANTEAFF.